A single sample gave rise to the 21 T cell receptor beta chains below, sequenced in a study of identifying expanded T cells in peripheral blood. This table comes from immunoSEQ multiplex PCR, and its TCRdb copy is limited to in-frame clones, with some not included. The table shows around 100,000 clones, with around 90% occurring only once. The material sequenced was blood. The receptors originated from a person aged 18 to 75 in good health.

This chain connects TRBV29-1 to TRBJ1-1, with TRBD1 as a possible D gene (5 bases). Germline-derived CDR1 and CDR2 are SQVTM and ANQGSEA. This CDR3 is built from 11 residues. Trimming removed 6 bases at V and 10 bases at J, with 15 bases between. As DNA, the CDR3 is TGCAGCGTGAACCGGGACTCTCGAGCTTTCTTT. Its translation is CSVNRDSRAFF.

V and J are TRBV6-6 and TRBJ1-5; D possibly corresponds to TRBD1 (6 bases). V was cut by 4 bases and J by 5 bases, with 12 bases left in between. Germline V gene sequence: CDR1 MNHNY, CDR2 SVGAGI (reference sequence). CDR3 length: 14 residues. DNA of the CDR3: TGTGCCAGCAGTTTCCAGGGGTTCGATCAGCCCCAGCATTTT. It codes for CASSFQGFDQPQHF.

This clone has more than one count but fewer than ten. The J gene is TRBJ1-5, the V gene TRBV10-3, with D hard to call. Between the trimmed V and J ends, which lost 7 bases and 1 base, there was a span of 8 bases. Germline CDR1 reads ENHRY; CDR2 reads SYGVKD. This CDR3 is 13 amino acids long. CDR3 sequence (DNA): TGTGCCATCATGAGCTCAAGCAATCAGCCCCAGCATTTT. As protein: CAIMSSSNQPQHF.

The V gene is TRBV6-5, the J gene TRBJ1-1, with D perhaps TRBD1 (5 bases). V was cut by 7 bases and J by 3 bases, with 12 bases left in between. The CDR3 has 13 residues. Germline V gene sequence: CDR1 MNHEY, CDR2 SVGAGI. Here the CDR3 DNA reads TGTGCCAGCATTGGGGACGGTTACACTGAAGCTTTCTTT. It translates to CASIGDGYTEAFF.

This chain connects TRBV4-1 to TRBJ1-5; D might be TRBD1 (6 bases). Trimming shortened V by 0 bases and J by 0 bases, and 18 bases separated the two germline ends. The CDR3 is 19 residues long. The germline gives CDR1 MGHRA, CDR2 YSYEKL. CDR3 amino acids: CASSQDWSGGYYSNQPQHF. The CDR3 DNA is TGCGCCAGCAGCCAAGATTGGAGTGGGGGCTATTATAGCAATCAGCCCCAGCATTTT.

The chain uses TRBV10-1 and TRBJ2-5; no firm D call. CDR3 length equals 14 residues. V lost 0 bases, J lost 1 base, and 6 bases lay in between. CDR1 WNHNN and CDR2 SYGVQD come from the germline V gene (reference sequence). The CDR3 nucleotides read TGCGCCAGCAGTGAGTCGTCGGCCCAAGAGACCCAGTACTTC. Translation: CASSESSAQETQYF.

This chain joins TRBV5-1 and TRBJ1-3; 7 bases align to TRBD1. The last part of the DNA fits TRBJ2-2 better; the J call may be wrong. The CDR3 spans 16 residues. Germline CDR1 is SGHRS and CDR2 is YFSETQ. CDR3 in DNA: TGCGCCAGCAGGGGTGACAGGGAACAACCCACCGGGGAGCTGTTTTTT. Its translation is CASRGDREQPTGELFF.

The CDR3 here is CASRRQLYQETQYF. For the CDR3, the DNA is TGTGCCAGTAGGCGACAGTTATACCAAGAGACCCAGTACTTC. V and J are TRBV19 and TRBJ2-5, with a possible D match to TRBD1 (5 bases). V lost 6 bases and J 0 bases, leaving 11 bases between the germline ends. The CDR3 has 14 residues. Germline V gives CDR1 LNHDA, CDR2 SQIVND (reference sequence).

Only one count was recorded for this clone. The J gene is TRBJ2-7, the V gene TRBV10-3; 9 bases are a match to TRBD1. Germline CDR1 is ENHRY and CDR2 is SYGVKD. The CDR3 loop spans 14 amino acids. The junction had 9 bases not matched to a gene; V was cut back by 10 bases and J by 2 bases. CDR3 DNA: TGTGCCAGAGACCGGGGACAGGGCCCCTACGAGCAGTACTTC. Translated, it gives CARDRGQGPYEQYF.

This clone was found once. The chain joins TRBV28 to TRBJ2-7, with D perhaps TRBD1 (5 bases). The CDR3 runs 13 residues. The V and J ends lost 5 bases and 0 bases respectively, with 8 bases between them. Per the germline V gene, CDR1 is MDHEN and CDR2 is SYDVKM. The CDR3 is CASSRGHSYEQYF. The CDR3 nucleotides are TGTGCCAGCAGTCGCGGACACTCCTACGAGCAGTACTTC.

This chain joins TRBV7-2 and TRBJ1-6; D is perhaps TRBD1 (5 bases). Germline loops: CDR1 SGHTA, CDR2 FQGNSA. The CDR3 has 13 residues. The CDR3 loop reads CALQRDLNSPLHF. CDR3 sequence (DNA): TGTGCTCTTCAAAGGGACCTTAATTCACCCCTCCACTTT. Looking up the rest from reference TRBV7-2 and TRBJ1-6 gives the full variable domain: GAGVSQSPSNKVTEKGKDVELRCDPISGHTALYWYRQSLGQGLEFLIYFQGNSAPDKSGLPSDRFSAERTGGSVSTLTIQRTQQEDSAVYLCALQRDLNSPLHFGNGTRLTVT.

The chain joins TRBV6-1 to TRBJ2-2, with 8 bases lining up with TRBD2. Germline CDR1 and CDR2: MNHNS and SASEGT. The trim removed 1 base at V and 1 base at J, leaving 2 bases unmatched. CDR3 length: 16 residues. The CDR3 reads CASSEGLAGNTGELFF. The CDR3 coding sequence is TGTGCCAGCAGTGAAGGGCTAGCGGGGAACACCGGGGAGCTGTTTTTT.

This clone was found once. The chain joins TRBV6-6 to TRBJ2-3; the D gene could be TRBD1 or TRBD2 (6 bases each). Germline assignment: CDR1 MNHNY and CDR2 SVGAGI (reference sequence). Trimming removed 7 bases at V and 0 bases at J, with 17 bases between. There are 16 residues in the CDR3. This CDR3 is CASTPTGAPSTDTQYF. The CDR3 nucleotides are TGTGCCAGCACCCCCACGGGGGCCCCTAGCACAGATACGCAGTATTTT.

The chain employs TRBV9 and TRBJ2-7; a weak D match, TRBD2 (6 bases). Trimming took 4 bases from V and 2 from J, leaving 13 bases between them. The germline V gene has CDR1 SGDLS and CDR2 YYNGEE. The CDR3 length is 14 residues. CDR3 amino acids: CASSPRGGAYEQYF. CDR3 nucleotides: TGTGCCAGCAGCCCCAGAGGAGGGGCCTACGAGCAGTACTTC.

This clone has only one observation. The J gene is TRBJ1-4, the V gene TRBV30, with 10 bases lining up with TRBD1. The CDR3 sequence is 14 residues long. With 3 bases clipped from V and 6 bases from J, the junction kept 4 bases outside the gene matches. Per germline, CDR1 GTSNPN and CDR2 SVGIG (reference sequence). This CDR3 reads CAWSDGQGDEKLFF. The CDR3 nucleotides are TGTGCCTGGAGCGATGGACAGGGGGATGAAAAACTGTTTTTT.

The rearrangement joins TRBV4-3 to TRBJ1-2, with a weak D call TRBD1 (6 bases). Germline assignment: CDR1 LGHNA and CDR2 YSLEER. The CDR3 sequence is 15 residues long. Trimming removed 3 bases from V and 2 bases from J, with 13 bases in between. The CDR3 here is CASSQEDSRNYGYTF. As DNA, the CDR3 is TGCGCCAGCAGCCAGGAGGACAGCAGGAACTATGGCTACACCTTC.

The rearrangement uses TRBV18 and TRBJ2-3; D unclear. V was trimmed by 2 bases and J by 6 bases, leaving 6 bases between them. Germline lookup yields CDR1 KGHSH and CDR2 LQKENI. This CDR3 is built from 12 residues. The CDR3 nucleotides read TGTGCCAGCTCACCAGGCTATGATACGCAGTATTTT. Its protein product is CASSPGYDTQYF.

This chain joins TRBV4-3 and TRBJ2-5; maybe TRBD1 (5 bases). This CDR3 is built from 13 residues. V lost 6 bases, J lost 4 bases, and 12 bases lay in between. Per the germline V gene, CDR1 is LGHNA and CDR2 is YSLEER. The CDR3 DNA sequence: TGCGCCAGCAGGCAGGGTCGTGGAGAGACCCAGTACTTC. Protein sequence: CASRQGRGETQYF.

The chain combines TRBV18 with TRBJ2-5, with TRBD2 identical over 7 bases. The CDR3 runs 15 residues. CDR1 is KGHSH and CDR2 is LQKENI in the germline V gene. The J segment lost 3 bases and the V segment lost 5 bases, leaving 9 bases of the junction unmatched. CDR3 nucleotides: TGTGCCAGCTCATTTCAGGGAGGGCGAAAAGAGACCCAGTACTTC. Its protein is CASSFQGGRKETQYF.

The chain recombines TRBV5-6 with TRBJ2-2; D unresolved. The ends were cut back, 2 bases at V and 6 bases at J, with 5 bases in the middle. This CDR3 comprises 12 residues. Germline CDR1 is SGHDT and CDR2 is YYEEEE. This CDR3 is CASSFGAGELFF. For the CDR3, the DNA is TGTGCCAGCAGCTTTGGCGCCGGGGAGCTGTTTTTT.

The chain carries TRBV28 and TRBJ2-3; TRBD1 aligns across 8 bases. The CDR3 runs to 15 residues. The V gene end was trimmed by 2 bases and the J gene end by 6 bases; junction bases not matched to a gene: 7. Per germline, CDR1 MDHEN and CDR2 SYDVKM. CDR3 sequence (DNA): TGTGCCAGCAGTTTAATCAGGGGGCGCCTTGATACGCAGTATTTT. Translation: CASSLIRGRLDTQYF. Full variable domain (missing parts from reference TRBV28 and TRBJ2-3): DVKVTQSSRYLVKRTGEKVFLECVQDMDHENMFWYRQDPGLGLRLIYFSYDVKMKEKGDIPEGYSVSREKKERFSLILESASTNQTSMYLCASSLIRGRLDTQYFGPGTRLTVL.